Listed here are 12 T cell receptor beta chains from one sample, sequenced in a study of T cell responses to AZD1222 COVID-19 vaccine. The repertoire was sequenced with immunoSEQ multiplex PCR; TCRdb's copy has only in-frame clones and lacks some. The table includes tens of thousands of clones, about nine tenths detected once. Sequencing was performed on peripheral blood, taken on day 0 of AZD1222 vaccination. The source is an adult in good health.

V is TRBV30 and J is TRBJ2-7; D might be TRBD1 (6 bases). Germline loops: CDR1 GTSNPN, CDR2 SVGIG (reference sequence). V was clipped by 1 base and J by 6 bases, with 13 bases between them. This CDR3 spans 13 amino acids. In DNA, the CDR3 is TGTGCCTGGAGTGACGGACAGCCGGTCGAGCAGTACTTC. It yields the protein CAWSDGQPVEQYF.

This chain links TRBV6-4 with TRBJ2-3; no clear D gene. This CDR3 has 14 residues. V gave up 3 bases and J gave up 2 bases, with 9 bases separating them. Germline-derived CDR1 and CDR2 are MRHNA and SNTAGT. The CDR3 DNA reads TGTGCCAGCAGTGAGAGCGCCTCCACAGATACGCAGTATTTT. It translates to CASSESASTDTQYF.

The V gene is TRBV6-6, the J gene TRBJ1-6; D perhaps matches TRBD1 (6 bases). The V gene's germline CDR1 is MNHNY and CDR2 SVGAGI (reference sequence). The CDR3 consists of 14 residues. Trimming took off 6 bases at V and 9 bases at J, with 15 bases between the two ends. CDR3 protein: CASSQQGGGSPLHF. In DNA form, the CDR3 reads TGTGCCAGCAGCCAGCAGGGAGGGGGTTCACCCCTCCACTTT.

As for this clone: Other nucleotide sequences from this sample produce the same CDR3. The gene calls are TRBV5-1 and TRBJ2-1; perhaps TRBD2 as D (6 bases). The CDR3 runs to 14 residues. With 0 bases removed from V and 7 bases from J, the gap between germline ends came to 11 bases. Germline V gene lookup returns CDR1 SGHRS and CDR2 YFSETQ. CDR3 coding DNA: TGCGCCAGCAGCTTGGGACTAGTGAGTAATGAGCAGTTCTTC. Amino acids: CASSLGLVSNEQFF.

The chain is built from TRBV30 and TRBJ1-2, with D hard to call. Germline CDR1 is GTSNPN and CDR2 is SVGIG (reference sequence). The CDR3 is made up of 14 amino acids. Trimming left V 3 bases short and J 4 bases short, with 15 bases between. CDR3 nucleotide sequence: TGTGCCTGGAGCCGCGCGTCCCCCTTCTATGGCTACACCTTC. Amino acids: CAWSRASPFYGYTF.

This sequence joins TRBV19 and TRBJ2-3; D is uncertain. Germline loops: CDR1 LNHDA, CDR2 SQIVND (reference sequence). Trimming left V 8 bases short and J 0 bases short, with 12 bases between. The CDR3 is 14 amino acids. CDR3: CASLLDGSTDTQYF. In DNA form, the CDR3 reads TGTGCCAGTCTCTTAGATGGGAGCACAGATACGCAGTATTTT.

J is TRBJ1-1 and V is TRBV29-1, with D unresolved. Germline CDR1 is SQVTM and CDR2 is ANQGSEA. The CDR3 consists of 13 residues. With 4 bases removed from V and 0 bases from J, the gap between germline ends came to 9 bases. The CDR3 loop is CSVVFRMNTEAFF. CDR3 nucleotide sequence: TGCAGCGTTGTGTTCCGAATGAACACTGAAGCTTTCTTT.

The chain is built from TRBV14 and TRBJ1-2; tentative D call: TRBD1 (5 bases). Germline V CDR1 and CDR2: SGHDN, FVKESK. Trimming left V 0 bases short and J 3 bases short, with 11 bases between. The CDR3 has 15 residues. The CDR3 protein is CASSQDSDRYYGYTF. In DNA form, the CDR3 reads TGTGCCAGCAGCCAAGATTCAGACAGATACTATGGCTACACCTTC.

This sequence joins TRBV4-3 and TRBJ1-6; TRBD1 matches 9 bases. Germline-derived CDR1 and CDR2 are LGHNA and YSLEER. CDR3 length equals 17 residues. V gave up 0 bases and J gave up 8 bases; unmatched junction bases: 8. The DNA for the CDR3 is TGCGCCAGCAGCCAAGATGCGCCCGGACAGGGGTATTCACCCCTCCACTTT. It encodes CASSQDAPGQGYSPLHF.

The CDR3 nucleotides read TGTGCCAGCAGTTCACTTCTGTTCGGAGTAAATCAGCCCCAGCATTTT. This codes for CASSSLLFGVNQPQHF. The chain has TRBV6-6 and TRBJ1-5; no clear D. Germline V lookup: CDR1 MNHNY, CDR2 SVGAGI (reference sequence). This CDR3 is 16 amino acids long. Trimming stripped 4 bases from V and 4 bases from J, with 17 bases between.

The V gene is TRBV7-6, the J gene TRBJ2-5; D perhaps matches TRBD1 (6 bases). There are 15 residues in the CDR3. The germline V gene encodes CDR1 SGHVS and CDR2 FNYEAQ. Trimming shortened V by 3 bases and J by 2 bases, and 13 bases separated the two germline ends. The CDR3 here is CASSFRTAEQETQYF. Here the CDR3 DNA reads TGTGCCAGCAGCTTTAGGACAGCTGAACAAGAGACCCAGTACTTC. The variable domain in full, completed from reference TRBV7-6 and TRBJ2-5, reads GAGVSQSPRYKVTKRGQDVALRCDPISGHVSLYWYRQALGQGPEFLTYFNYEAQQDKSGLPNDRFSAERPEGSISTLTIQRTEQRDSAMYRCASSFRTAEQETQYFGPGTRLLVL.

The chain uses TRBV6-1 and TRBJ2-5, with 7 bases lining up with TRBD2. CDR3 length: 16 amino acids. V was clipped by 1 base and J by 2 bases; unmatched bases: 7. From germline, CDR1 is MNHNS and CDR2 SASEGT. The CDR3, as DNA: TGTGCCAGCAGTGAAGTGGCTAGCGGTACGCAAGAGACCCAGTACTTC. Translating it yields CASSEVASGTQETQYF.